This TCR beta chain was profiled in a study of identical twins. The study's findings and limits: Interpretation of the results relied on cross-sectional statistical analysis and not on following the same donors. Models underpredicted monozygotic twin sharing of out-of-frame TCR alpha.

CDR3 size: 14 residues. Germline lookup yields CDR1 SQVTM and CDR2 ANQGSEA. V shed 1 base, J shed 4 bases, and the junction held 6 bases outside the gene matches. One entry per CDR3 protein, called by TCRdb with MiXCR from the 5' RACE reads. The sample carries more than 600,000 distinct CDR3 sequences, 15% to 20% recorded once. Turning to this clonotype: What it recognizes is unknown.

The sample was also linked to a second study, of T cells expressing NK-cell markers.

Material for sequencing was PBMCs. This TCR came from a woman aged 18-35 years in good health. The V call is TRBV29-1, the J call TRBJ2-5, with 7 bases matching TRBD1. CDR3 sequence (DNA): TGCAGCGTTGAAGGAGAGGGGGCAACAGAGACCCAGTACTTC. Its protein is CSVEGEGATETQYF.